A selection of T cell receptor beta chains follows, all from one sample in a study of blood T cell repertoires in COVID-19. Measured with immunoSEQ multiplex PCR; TCRdb has only the in-frame clones, and not every one. The table includes about 170,000 clones, approximately 85% detected once. The sequencing input was peripheral blood. These receptors were taken from a man at least 80 years old with COVID-19, enrolled during active disease. CDR3s include the opening cysteine and the closing phenylalanine or tryptophan. Fields, in order: V gene, clone size, J gene, D gene, CDR3 protein, CDR3 DNA. A D gene is named only where the DNA matches it firmly. The size of a clone is reported for some rows only, either as once, few or many, or as a class for expanded clones.

v_gene: TRBV10-2
abundance: .
j_gene: TRBJ1-1
d_gene: TRBD1
CDR3aa: CASSEAGQGGRDTEAFF
CDR3nt: TGCGCCAGCAGTGAGGCCGGACAGGGGGGTAGGGACACTGAAGCTTTCTTT

v_gene: TRBV28
abundance: .
j_gene: TRBJ1-2
d_gene: .
CDR3aa: CASSPVTGPYGYTF
CDR3nt: TGTGCCAGCAGTCCCGTGACAGGCCCCTATGGCTACACCTTC

v_gene: TRBV5-1
abundance: .
j_gene: TRBJ2-7
d_gene: .
CDR3aa: CASSRLGSGSYEQYF
CDR3nt: TGCGCCAGCTCCCGACTCGGATCGGGATCCTACGAGCAGTACTTC

v_gene: TRBV4-1
abundance: .
j_gene: TRBJ1-5
d_gene: TRBD1
CDR3aa: CASSQQGAPYSNQPQHF
CDR3nt: TGCGCCAGCAGCCAACAGGGGGCACCATATAGCAATCAGCCCCAGCATTTT

v_gene: TRBV6-1
abundance: .
j_gene: TRBJ2-7
d_gene: .
CDR3aa: CASSDRSGAYEQYF
CDR3nt: TGTGCCAGCAGTGATCGGAGTGGTGCCTACGAGCAGTACTTC

v_gene: TRBV19
abundance: .
j_gene: TRBJ2-3
d_gene: .
CDR3aa: CASSAGGTDTQYF
CDR3nt: TGTGCCAGTAGTGCAGGGGGCACAGATACGCAGTATTTT

v_gene: TRBV7-2
abundance: .
j_gene: TRBJ2-3
d_gene: .
CDR3aa: CASSKTGDTQYF
CDR3nt: TGTGCCAGCTCGAAGACTGGAGATACGCAGTATTTT

v_gene: TRBV3-1/TRBV3-2
abundance: .
j_gene: TRBJ1-1
d_gene: .
CDR3aa: CASTNQLRGTEAFF
CDR3nt: TGTGCCAGCACCAACCAACTCCGGGGCACTGAAGCTTTCTTT

v_gene: TRBV2
abundance: once
j_gene: TRBJ2-1
d_gene: TRBD1
CDR3aa: CASRAGTAYNEQFF
CDR3nt: TGTGCCAGCAGAGCCGGGACAGCGTACAATGAGCAGTTCTTC

v_gene: TRBV5-7
abundance: once
j_gene: TRBJ1-1
d_gene: TRBD1
CDR3aa: CASSPGTENTEAFF
CDR3nt: TGTGCCAGCAGCCCGGGGACAGAGAACACTGAAGCTTTCTTT

v_gene: TRBV27
abundance: once
j_gene: TRBJ2-7
d_gene: .
CDR3aa: CASSSREGYEQYF
CDR3nt: TGTGCCAGCAGCTCGAGGGAAGGCTACGAGCAGTACTTC

v_gene: TRBV3-1/TRBV3-2
abundance: once
j_gene: TRBJ1-5
d_gene: .
CDR3aa: CASSQGFPGNQPQHF
CDR3nt: TGTGCCAGCAGCCAAGGTTTTCCGGGCAATCAGCCCCAGCATTTT

v_gene: TRBV3-1/TRBV3-2
abundance: .
j_gene: TRBJ2-7
d_gene: TRBD1
CDR3aa: CASSDGTGGNYEQYF
CDR3nt: TGTGCCAGCAGCGACGGGACAGGGGGAAACTACGAGCAGTACTTC

v_gene: TRBV6-5
abundance: .
j_gene: TRBJ2-3
d_gene: .
CDR3aa: CASRGGATDTQYF
CDR3nt: TGTGCCAGCAGAGGAGGGGCCACAGATACGCAGTATTTT

v_gene: TRBV7-2
abundance: .
j_gene: TRBJ1-1
d_gene: TRBD1
CDR3aa: CASSSGQGAFF
CDR3nt: TGTGCCAGCAGCTCCGGACAGGGAGCTTTCTTT

v_gene: TRBV28
abundance: .
j_gene: TRBJ1-4
d_gene: .
CDR3aa: CASSFEGRINEKLFF
CDR3nt: TGTGCCAGCAGTTTTGAAGGCAGGATTAATGAAAAACTGTTTTTT

v_gene: TRBV19
abundance: .
j_gene: TRBJ1-4
d_gene: TRBD1
CDR3aa: CASNDRGAEKLFF
CDR3nt: TGTGCCAGTAACGACAGGGGGGCCGAAAAACTGTTTTTT

v_gene: TRBV4-1
abundance: .
j_gene: TRBJ2-1
d_gene: TRBD2
CDR3aa: CASSNVAGHLGEQFF
CDR3nt: TGCGCCAGCAGCAATGTAGCGGGGCATCTAGGGGAGCAGTTCTTC

v_gene: TRBV24-1
abundance: .
j_gene: TRBJ1-2
d_gene: .
CDR3aa: CATSDFGQPFYGYTF
CDR3nt: TGTGCCACCAGTGATTTCGGACAGCCCTTCTATGGCTACACCTTC

v_gene: TRBV5-1
abundance: .
j_gene: TRBJ2-5
d_gene: TRBD2
CDR3aa: CASSLGETSGGSETQYF
CDR3nt: TGCGCCAGCAGCTTGGGAGAGACTAGCGGGGGGTCGGAGACCCAGTACTTC

v_gene: TRBV10-3
abundance: .
j_gene: TRBJ1-6
d_gene: TRBD1
CDR3aa: CAISVGQGDSPLHF
CDR3nt: TGTGCCATCAGTGTGGGACAGGGAGACTCACCCCTCCACTTT